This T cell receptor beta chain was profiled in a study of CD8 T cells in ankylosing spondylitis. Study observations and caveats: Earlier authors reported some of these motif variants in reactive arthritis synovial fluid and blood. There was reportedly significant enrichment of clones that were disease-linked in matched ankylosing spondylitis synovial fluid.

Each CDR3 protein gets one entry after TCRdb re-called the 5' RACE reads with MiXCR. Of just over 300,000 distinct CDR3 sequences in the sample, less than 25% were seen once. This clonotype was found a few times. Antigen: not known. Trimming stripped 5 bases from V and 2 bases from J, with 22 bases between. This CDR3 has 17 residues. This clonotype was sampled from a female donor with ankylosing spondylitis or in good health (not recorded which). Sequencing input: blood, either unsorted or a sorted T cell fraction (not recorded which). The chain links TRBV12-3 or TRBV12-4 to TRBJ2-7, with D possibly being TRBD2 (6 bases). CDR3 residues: CASSPDLFREWTYEQYF. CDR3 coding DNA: TGTGCCAGCAGTCCCGATCTGTTTCGGGAGTGGACCTACGAGCAGTACTTC.